One sample yielded the 8 T cell receptor beta chains listed below, sequenced in a study of cytomegalovirus exposure and HLA in healthy donors. 60 Vbeta and 13 Jbeta primers were used in PCR. Repertoires were generated with immunoSEQ multiplex PCR, while TCRdb's copy carries only in-frame clones and drops some. The table lists 130,000 or so clones, 75% of them singletons. The sample consisted of PBMCs. These receptors all come from a man aged 40-49 years in good health and CMV-seronegative.

The V and J genes are TRBV7-9 and TRBJ1-5, with D possibly TRBD1 on 5 matching bases. The CDR3 loop spans 13 amino acids. Trimming shortened V by 6 bases and J by 2 bases, and 8 bases separated the two germline ends. CDR1 and CDR2 (germline): SEHNR, FQNEAQ (reference sequence). The CDR3 nucleotides read TGTGCCAGCAGAGGGGAAGGCAATCAGCCCCAGCATTTT. Translating gives CASRGEGNQPQHF.

This rearrangement joins TRBV7-8 to TRBJ1-5, with a weak D call TRBD1 (5 bases). V was shortened by 1 base and J by 4 bases, with 11 bases between the two germline ends. Per germline, CDR1 SGHVS and CDR2 FQNEAQ. This CDR3 has 15 amino acids. The CDR3 nucleotides read TGTGCCAGCAGCTTAGTAAGACAGTTGAATCAGCCCCAGCATTTT. Amino acids: CASSLVRQLNQPQHF.

The chain recombines TRBV6-1 with TRBJ1-2, with 7 bases fitting TRBD1. The V gene's germline CDR1 is MNHNS and CDR2 SASEGT. The CDR3 covers 14 residues. The ends lost 7 bases at V and 2 bases at J; junction bases unmatched: 7. CDR3 in DNA: TGTGCCAGCAATCGACAGGGTAAGAACTATGGCTACACCTTC. Amino acids: CASNRQGKNYGYTF.

This clone was seen just once. The rearrangement joins TRBV29-1 to TRBJ1-2; no definite D call. Germline V gene data show CDR1 as SQVTM and CDR2 as ANQGSEA. Trimming pared 4 bases from V and 7 bases from J, leaving 16 bases between. The CDR3 covers 13 residues. CDR3 residues: CSVVAGGSAGYTF. CDR3 coding DNA: TGCAGCGTTGTCGCTGGAGGGTCCGCTGGCTACACCTTC.

The CDR3 coding sequence is TGCGCCAGCAGCTTGGACAATCCCCGTGGCACAGATACGCAGTATTTT. This translates into CASSLDNPRGTDTQYF. The chain is built from TRBV5-1 and TRBJ2-3; D gene unclear. CDR3 length: 16 residues. CDR1 and CDR2 (germline): SGHRS, YFSETQ. Trimming left V 0 bases short and J 1 base short, with 12 bases between.

CDR3 sequence: CASSSAYNQETQYF. DNA of the CDR3: TGTGCCAGCAGTTCAGCGTACAACCAAGAGACCCAGTACTTC. The V gene is TRBV28, the J gene TRBJ2-5; D is ambiguous. CDR3 length equals 14 residues. V dropped 4 bases and J dropped 0 bases, with 9 bases sitting between them. The germline gives CDR1 MDHEN, CDR2 SYDVKM.

The chain links TRBV9 to TRBJ2-4, with D maybe TRBD2 (6 bases). With 4 bases removed from V and 0 bases from J, the gap between germline ends came to 20 bases. CDR1 is SGDLS, CDR2 YYNGEE, per germline. The CDR3 covers 18 residues. The CDR3 DNA sequence: TGTGCCAGCAGCTACGGGACTGCCAACACGTTAGCCAAAAACATTCAGTACTTC. Translated, it gives CASSYGTANTLAKNIQYF.

The chain uses TRBV7-2 and TRBJ1-2; 8 bases fit TRBD1. This CDR3 comprises 12 residues. Germline V gives CDR1 SGHTA, CDR2 FQGNSA. The junction had 0 bases not matched to a gene; V was cut back by 6 bases and J by 3 bases. CDR3 DNA sequence: TGTGCCAGCAGGACAGGGGACTATGGCTACACCTTC. Translating gives CASRTGDYGYTF.